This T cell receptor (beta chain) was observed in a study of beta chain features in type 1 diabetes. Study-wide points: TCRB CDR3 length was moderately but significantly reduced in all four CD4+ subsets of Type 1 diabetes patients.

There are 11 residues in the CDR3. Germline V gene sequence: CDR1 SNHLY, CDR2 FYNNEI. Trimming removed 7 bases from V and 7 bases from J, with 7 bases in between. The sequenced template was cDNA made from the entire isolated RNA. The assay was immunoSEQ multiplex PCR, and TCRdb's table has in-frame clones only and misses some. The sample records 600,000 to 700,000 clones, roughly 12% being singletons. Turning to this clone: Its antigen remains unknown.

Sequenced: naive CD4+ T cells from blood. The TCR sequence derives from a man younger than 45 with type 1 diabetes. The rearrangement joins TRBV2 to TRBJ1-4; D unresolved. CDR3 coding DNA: TGTGCCAGCATAGTCCTTGAAAAACTGTTTTTT. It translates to CASIVLEKLFF. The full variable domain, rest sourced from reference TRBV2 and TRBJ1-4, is EPEVTQTPSHQVTQMGQEVILRCVPISNHLYFYWYRQILGQKVEFLVSFYNNEISEKSEIFDDQFSVERPDGSNFTLKIRSTKLEDSAMYFCASIVLEKLFFGSGTQLSVL.